Each of the 32 T cell receptor beta chains below was sequenced from the same sample in a study of regulatory T cells in long-lasting Graves disease. iRepertoire HTBI primers and Arm-PCR of CDR3 regions built TCR beta libraries. TCRdb independently ran MiXCR on the multiplex PCR reads; one entry per CDR3 protein. The sample has about 660,000 distinct CDR3 sequences, 25% to 35% seen once. Time point specified: persistent/refractory GD, antithyroid drugs over 5 years with positive TRAb. Construction of the TCR library relied on RNA isolated from PBMCs. Specimen: peripheral blood mononuclear cells (PBMCs), collected when the disease was refractory, from a patient treated with antithyroid drugs. The receptors stem from a female donor with Graves disease.

Notes on this clonotype: This may be a read error, as it is one base from a much larger clone. Because it lacks the conserved phenylalanine or tryptophan at the end, this CDR3 is likely a read error. This rearrangement joins TRBV6-1 to TRBJ1-2; 12 nucleotides align to TRBD1. The ends lost 6 bases at V and 8 bases at J; junction bases unmatched: 13. Per germline, CDR1 MNHNS and CDR2 SASEGT. This CDR3 is 16 amino acids long. CDR3 sequence reads: CASSSLAGQGARGYTL. The CDR3, as DNA: TGTGCCAGCAGCTCACTCGCGGGACAGGGGGCACGAGGCTACACCCTC.

The V call is TRBV19, the J call TRBJ2-7, with 7 positions matching TRBD2. Germline CDR1 LNHDA, CDR2 SQIVND (reference sequence). The CDR3 contains 14 residues. The J segment lost 7 bases and the V segment lost 3 bases, leaving 9 bases of the junction unmatched. The CDR3, as DNA: TGTGCCAGTAGTATGCCGAGCGGGGTAGGGGAGCAGTACTTC. Protein sequence: CASSMPSGVGEQYF.

At least ten counts were recorded for this clonotype. The V call is TRBV12-3 or TRBV12-4, the J call TRBJ1-2; D might be TRBD1 (5 bases). The CDR3 has 15 amino acids. The V end was cut by 1 base, the J end by 8 bases, with 17 bases between. The CDR3 bases are TGTGCCAGCAGTTTAGTATCCCAGGGAGTACGGGGCTACACCTTC. Translating gives CASSLVSQGVRGYTF.

The chain links TRBV5-1 to TRBJ1-2; 10 bases match TRBD1. Losses at the gene ends were 0 bases for V and 6 bases for J; bases not matched to a gene: 5. The CDR3 is 15 amino acids. CDR1 SGHRS and CDR2 YFSETQ come from the germline V gene. The CDR3 here is CASSLVTTGGDGYTF. CDR3 nucleotides: TGCGCCAGCAGCTTGGTGACGACAGGGGGCGATGGCTACACCTTC.

The genes are TRBV12-3 or TRBV12-4 and TRBJ2-2; a weak D match, TRBD2 (6 bases). The V end was cut by 6 bases, the J end by 0 bases, with 14 bases between. The length of the CDR3 is 16 residues. CDR3 nucleotides: TGTGCCAGCAGCCGGGACTCCCAGTCGAACACCGGGGAGCTGTTTTTT. This translates into CASSRDSQSNTGELFF.

The gene calls are TRBV30 and TRBJ1-1; D might be TRBD1 (6 bases). Germline CDR1 reads GTSNPN; CDR2 reads SVGIG (reference sequence). The V and J ends lost 3 bases and 3 bases respectively, with 11 bases between them. This CDR3 region has 13 residues. Here the CDR3 reads CAWRRGVDTEAFF. Here the CDR3 DNA reads TGTGCCTGGAGGAGGGGGGTGGACACTGAAGCTTTCTTT.

This clonotype has ten or more counts. The chain carries TRBV28 and TRBJ1-1, with D perhaps matching TRBD1 (5 bases). The ends were cut back, 4 bases at V and 4 bases at J, with 10 bases in the middle. The CDR3 has 13 residues. Germline-derived CDR1 and CDR2 are MDHEN and SYDVKM. The CDR3 DNA is TGTGCCAGCAGTTCACGACAGATCACTGAAGCTTTCTTT. Amino acid sequence: CASSSRQITEAFF.

The chain combines TRBV5-1 with TRBJ1-5, with 8 bases matching TRBD1. The CDR3 covers 15 residues. Germline V gives CDR1 SGHRS, CDR2 YFSETQ. V was clipped by 4 bases and J by 3 bases; unmatched bases: 6. This CDR3 is CASSLTGADNQPQHF. For the CDR3, the DNA is TGCGCCAGCAGCCTGACAGGGGCGGACAATCAGCCCCAGCATTTT.

The chain carries TRBV15 and TRBJ1-2; TRBD1 aligns across 9 bases. Trimming removed 5 bases from V and 5 bases from J; junction bases left unmatched: 9. Germline CDR1 LNHNV, CDR2 YYDKDF (reference sequence). This CDR3 is 15 amino acids long. The DNA of the CDR3 is TGTGCCACCAGCGGTTACAGGGGGCTTGGGTATGGCTACACCTTC. Protein: CATSGYRGLGYGYTF.

The V and J genes are TRBV28 and TRBJ1-2; TRBD1 is a possible D gene (5 bases). The CDR3 totals 14 residues. The germline V gene encodes CDR1 MDHEN and CDR2 SYDVKM. Trimming shortened V by 6 bases and J by 3 bases, and 14 bases separated the two germline ends. The CDR3 bases are TGTGCCAGCAGAAGGGCGGGGGGTGACTATGGCTACACCTTC. Translated, it gives CASRRAGGDYGYTF.

The V gene is TRBV27, the J gene TRBJ2-1; a weak D match, TRBD1 (6 bases). Germline CDR1 is MNHEY and CDR2 is SMNVEV (reference sequence). V gave up 4 bases and J gave up 0 bases, with 13 bases separating them. CDR3 length: 16 amino acids. The CDR3 DNA reads TGTGCCAGCAGTTCTGGGGGCCCTAGCTCCTACAATGAGCAGTTCTTC. Translation: CASSSGGPSSYNEQFF.

This clonotype has just a few counts. The rearrangement links TRBV11-2 to TRBJ1-1, with TRBD1 as a possible D gene (6 bases). The V gene's germline CDR1 is SGHAT and CDR2 FQNNGV. V was clipped by 3 bases and J by 9 bases, with 14 bases between them. This CDR3 contains 13 residues. The CDR3 protein is CASSFPGAEKAFF. DNA of the CDR3: TGTGCCAGCAGCTTTCCAGGGGCCGAGAAAGCTTTCTTT. The entire variable domain, with the rest obtained from reference TRBV11-2 and TRBJ1-1, is as follows: EAGVAQSPRYKIIEKRQSVAFWCNPISGHATLYWYQQILGQGPKLLIQFQNNGVVDDSQLPKDRFSAERLKGVDSTLKIQPAKLEDSAVYLCASSFPGAEKAFFGQGTRLTVV.

About this clonotype: A read error may account for a junction end that differs from germline. V gene TRBV7-7 combines with J gene TRBJ1-1; tentative D call: TRBD1 (6 bases). The CDR3 extends over 13 amino acids. The V gene's germline CDR1 is SSHAT and CDR2 FNYEAQ (reference sequence). The CDR3 coding sequence is TGTGCTAGCAGCTTACACCAGGGGACTGAAGCTTTCTTT. The encoded protein is CASSLHQGTEAFF.

This chain connects TRBV5-1 to TRBJ1-5; D gene uncertain. CDR1 and CDR2 from the germline V gene are SGHRS and YFSETQ. The CDR3 loop spans 14 amino acids. Trimming removed 2 bases from V and 8 bases from J, with 14 bases in between. The CDR3 loop reads CASSFAPGVEPQHF. The CDR3 region has the DNA TGCGCCAGCAGCTTTGCCCCAGGAGTCGAGCCCCAGCATTTT.

A few counts support this clonotype. This chain joins TRBV20-1 and TRBJ1-2; 8 bases map to TRBD1. The V segment lost 7 bases and the J segment 8 bases; nucleotides outside the gene matches: 9. There are 12 residues in the CDR3. The germline gives CDR1 DFQATT, CDR2 SNEGSKA (reference sequence). The CDR3 nucleotides are TGCAGTGTCGGGACAGGCTATGGAGGCTACACCTTC. This encodes CSVGTGYGGYTF.

This sequence joins TRBV29-1 and TRBJ1-2, with TRBD1 as a possible D gene (5 bases). This CDR3 contains 11 residues. Trimming removed 4 bases at V and 6 bases at J, with 9 bases between. CDR1 is SQVTM and CDR2 is ANQGSEA in the germline V gene. Written as DNA, the CDR3 is TGCAGCGTTGGGGGGAACAATGGCTACACCTTC. Encoded protein: CSVGGNNGYTF.

V and J are TRBV29-1 and TRBJ1-1, with a weak D call TRBD1 (6 bases). Germline CDR1 reads SQVTM; CDR2 reads ANQGSEA. V gave up 7 bases and J gave up 4 bases, with 13 bases separating them. The length of the CDR3 is 12 residues. CDR3 residues: CSGSGVGTEAFF. The CDR3 DNA is TGCAGCGGCTCAGGGGTTGGCACTGAAGCTTTCTTT.

This chain joins TRBV20-1 and TRBJ2-7, with D maybe TRBD2 (6 bases). The CDR3 is made up of 12 amino acids. Trimming stripped 6 bases from V and 3 bases from J, with 12 bases between. The germline V gene has CDR1 DFQATT and CDR2 SNEGSKA (reference sequence). DNA of the CDR3: TGCAGTGCGCCGGGACTCCACTACGAGCAGTACTTC. As protein: CSAPGLHYEQYF.

This chain joins TRBV7-9 and TRBJ2-7; 10 nucleotides agree with TRBD1. V was pared by 2 bases and J by 0 bases, with 7 bases of the junction left unmatched. Germline-derived CDR1 and CDR2 are SEHNR and FQNEAQ (reference sequence). The CDR3 covers 17 residues. This CDR3 reads CASSLSGDRGNSYEQYF. In DNA form, the CDR3 reads TGTGCCAGCAGCTTAAGTGGGGACAGGGGCAACTCCTACGAGCAGTACTTC.

The chain couples TRBV20-1 to TRBJ2-7; TRBD2 matches at 11 bases. Germline V lookup: CDR1 DFQATT, CDR2 SNEGSKA (reference sequence). The V segment lost 6 bases and the J segment 3 bases; nucleotides outside the gene matches: 7. The CDR3 extends over 14 amino acids. The CDR3 sequence: CSAEGLADYYEQYF. For the CDR3, the DNA is TGCAGTGCCGAGGGACTAGCGGATTACTACGAGCAGTACTTC.

The V and J genes are TRBV20-1 and TRBJ1-2; D may be TRBD1 (6 bases). The CDR3 is 15 amino acids. The germline V and J ends were trimmed by 3 bases and 3 bases, with 17 bases remaining between them. CDR1 is DFQATT, CDR2 SNEGSKA, per germline (reference sequence). In DNA, the CDR3 is TGCAGTGCTAGCTTGGACGGGAAGGGGGACTATGGCTACACCTTC. It is translated as CSASLDGKGDYGYTF.

The chain uses TRBV25-1 and TRBJ1-1; D perhaps matches TRBD1 (5 bases). Trimming left V 5 bases short and J 8 bases short, with 18 bases between. Germline V gives CDR1 MGHDK, CDR2 SYGVNS. This CDR3 has 14 residues. Here the CDR3 DNA reads TGTGCCAGCAGTATACGGGGCAACGTCGTGGAAGCTTTCTTT. Translating gives CASSIRGNVVEAFF.

This clonotype was picked up a small number of times. The chain links TRBV7-6 to TRBJ2-7, with D unresolved. Germline loops: CDR1 SGHVS, CDR2 FNYEAQ. There are 14 residues in the CDR3. V lost 5 bases and J lost 0, with 11 bases in between. The CDR3 reads CASSRNTISYEQYF. CDR3 bases: TGTGCCAGCAGCCGAAACACCATCTCCTACGAGCAGTACTTC.

This clonotype was counted many times. The chain recombines TRBV20-1 with TRBJ1-2, with no clear D. V was trimmed by 3 bases and J by 5 bases, leaving 13 bases between them. The CDR3 totals 13 residues. Germline V gene lookup returns CDR1 DFQATT and CDR2 SNEGSKA (reference sequence). This CDR3 reads CSASRGGLYGYTF. As DNA, the CDR3 is TGCAGTGCTAGTCGTGGCGGACTTTATGGCTACACCTTC.

The chain combines TRBV7-6 with TRBJ1-3; 7 bases are a match to TRBD1. CDR1 and CDR2 (germline): SGHVS, FNYEAQ. This CDR3 is built from 15 residues. After removal of 5 bases from V and 2 bases from J, the junction contained 6 bases not matched to a gene. The CDR3 DNA reads as TGTGCCAGCAGCCAGTCGACAGGGACTGGAAACACCATATATTTT. Its protein product is CASSQSTGTGNTIYF.

The V gene is TRBV12-3 or TRBV12-4, the J gene TRBJ1-1; 7 nucleotides align to TRBD1. V shed 3 bases and J 13 bases; nucleotides not matched to a gene: 11. The CDR3 contains 13 residues. Written as DNA, the CDR3 is TGTGCCAGCAGTTTGTCCAGCGGAGGGGGCGATTTCTTT. It translates to CASSLSSGGGDFF.

The chain joins TRBV20-1 to TRBJ2-3; D is unresolved. Trimming removed 3 bases at V and 1 base at J, with 17 bases between. The CDR3 covers 16 residues. Germline V gives CDR1 DFQATT, CDR2 SNEGSKA (reference sequence). For the CDR3, the DNA is TGCAGTGCTAGCCTCGTTGAACCGACGCGCACAGATACGCAGTATTTT. This translates into CSASLVEPTRTDTQYF.

This clonotype has a handful of counts. The chain recombines TRBV6-2 or TRBV6-3 with TRBJ2-4; TRBD2 matches at 7 bases. Germline V gene lookup returns CDR1 MNHEY and CDR2 SVGEGT. There are 15 residues in the CDR3. With V trimmed by 5 bases and J by 3 bases, 7 bases remained unmatched. Here the CDR3 reads CASSPPPGGKNIQYF. CDR3 DNA: TGTGCCAGCAGTCCTCCCCCGGGGGGCAAAAACATTCAGTACTTC.

This chain joins TRBV15 and TRBJ2-5; D is unresolved. The germline V gene encodes CDR1 LNHNV and CDR2 YYDKDF (reference sequence). The CDR3 length is 12 residues. V was trimmed by 5 bases and J by 5 bases, leaving 9 bases between them. The CDR3 spells CATSGYGETQYF. DNA of the CDR3: TGTGCCACCAGCGGATACGGGGAGACCCAGTACTTC.

The chain couples TRBV13 to TRBJ1-2; D may be TRBD1 (6 bases). This CDR3 spans 16 amino acids. CDR1 and CDR2 (germline): PRHDT, FYEKMQ (reference sequence). V lost 0 bases and J lost 3, with 14 bases in between. The CDR3 sequence is CASSLGLGARDYGYTF. The CDR3, as DNA: TGTGCCAGCAGCTTAGGCCTGGGGGCGCGGGACTATGGCTACACCTTC. The full variable domain, its missing parts supplied by reference TRBV13 and TRBJ1-2, is AAGVIQSPRHLIKEKRETATLKCYPIPRHDTVYWYQQGPGQDPQFLISFYEKMQSDKGSIPDRFSAQQFSDYHSELNMSSLELGDSALYFCASSLGLGARDYGYTFGSGTRLTVV.

The rearrangement links TRBV20-1 to TRBJ1-2, with D maybe TRBD1 (6 bases). Germline V CDR1 and CDR2: DFQATT, SNEGSKA (reference sequence). The CDR3 runs 15 residues. Trimming left V 0 bases short and J 8 bases short, with 19 bases between. CDR3 bases: TGCAGTGCTAGAGAGCCCCTGGCAACAGGGAAAGGCTACACCTTC. Its translation is CSAREPLATGKGYTF.

This chain joins TRBV12-3 or TRBV12-4 and TRBJ2-5; no firm D call. The CDR3 has 12 residues. The V and J ends lost 0 bases and 4 bases respectively, with 3 bases between them. CDR3 sequence (DNA): TGTGCCAGCAGTTTAGCGCCAGAGACCCAGTACTTC. Translating gives CASSLAPETQYF.